The following is a T cell receptor (beta chain) sequence with its context. Authors' processing steps: Researchers report that nucleated cell counts were estimated from reference gene primer amplification. Clones were read by immunoSEQ multiplex PCR, and TCRdb kept only the in-frame ones, dropping some. V and J calls and clone size are given by that table; D and trimming were obtained from the DNA. The sample has about 190,000 clones, approximately 84% seen once. The sample comes from a study of blood T cell repertoires in COVID-19. Study-wide context: Italy, Spain and the United States were the sources of the convalescent and acute COVID-19 samples.

The V gene's germline CDR1 is MDHEN and CDR2 SYDVKM. The length of the CDR3 is 15 residues. Between the trimmed V and J ends, which lost 6 bases and 2 bases, there was a span of 14 bases. Clinical history as reported by participants underpinned cohort assignment. Recovered status applied to Cohort 3 donors who had two consecutive negative PCRs. It also applied to those with clearance or with symptom resolution. The sample was PBMCs or T cells enriched from blood (not recorded which). This receptor was taken from a woman in her twenties or thirties who had recovered from COVID-19. The genes are TRBV28 and TRBJ1-5, with no clear D. The CDR3 region is CASRQPGGGNQPQHF. The CDR3 DNA follows: TGTGCCAGCAGGCAGCCGGGAGGAGGCAATCAGCCCCAGCATTTT.